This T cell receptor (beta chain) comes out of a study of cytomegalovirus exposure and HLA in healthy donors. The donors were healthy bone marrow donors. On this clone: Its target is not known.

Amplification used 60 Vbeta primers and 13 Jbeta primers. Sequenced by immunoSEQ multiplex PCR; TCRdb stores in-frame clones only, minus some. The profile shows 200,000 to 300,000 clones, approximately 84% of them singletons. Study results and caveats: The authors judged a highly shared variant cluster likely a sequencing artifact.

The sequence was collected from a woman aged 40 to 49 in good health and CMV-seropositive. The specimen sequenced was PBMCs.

The CDR3 spells CASSVLPSTETQYF. CDR3 DNA: TGTGCCAGCAGCGTACTACCCTCCACCGAGACCCAGTACTTC. The chain recombines TRBV9 with TRBJ2-5, with unresolved D. This CDR3 has 14 amino acids. Germline CDR1 reads SGDLS; CDR2 reads YYNGEE. The V and J ends lost 1 base and 5 bases respectively, with 12 bases between them.